These 14 T cell receptor beta chains came from one sample sequenced in a study of T cell responses to AZD1222 COVID-19 vaccine. Profiled with immunoSEQ multiplex PCR; TCRdb holds only in-frame clones, not every one. The sample lists more than 85,000 clones; 75% to 90% were seen once. The source was peripheral blood, collected on day 0 of AZD1222 vaccination. These receptors came from an adult in good health.

The chain combines TRBV5-4 with TRBJ2-2; tentative D call: TRBD1 (6 bases). Looked up from germline, CDR1 is SGHNT and CDR2 is YYREEE (reference sequence). V dropped 9 bases and J dropped 7 bases, with 22 bases sitting between them. This CDR3 region has 15 residues. The CDR3 spells CATSEVGGVNGELFF. The CDR3 bases are TGTGCCACCTCCGAGGTTGGGGGCGTAAACGGGGAGCTGTTTTTT.

The chain joins TRBV29-1 to TRBJ1-5; D may be TRBD1 (6 bases). Germline V gene lookup returns CDR1 SQVTM and CDR2 ANQGSEA. V was shortened by 2 bases and J by 3 bases, with 8 bases between the two germline ends. The CDR3 extends over 13 amino acids. The chain's CDR3 is CSVETGYNQPQHF. In nucleotides, the CDR3 is TGCAGCGTTGAAACAGGGTACAATCAGCCCCAGCATTTT.

The chain couples TRBV18 to TRBJ2-1; 8 positions match TRBD2. This CDR3 has 15 amino acids. Germline CDR1 and CDR2: KGHSH and LQKENI. V trimming: 3 bases; J trimming: 1 base; junction bases outside the gene matches: 2. The CDR3 loop reads CASSPLAGSYNEQFF. The CDR3 nucleotides read TGTGCCAGCTCACCGTTAGCGGGATCCTACAATGAGCAGTTCTTC.

V gene TRBV6-2 or TRBV6-3 combines with J gene TRBJ2-7; D may be TRBD2 (6 bases). The CDR3 has 15 amino acids. Germline V CDR1 and CDR2: MNHEY, SVGEGT. Trimming pared 2 bases from V and 1 base from J, leaving 12 bases between. CDR3: CASSYLRDGSYEQYF. DNA for the CDR3: TGTGCCAGCAGTTACCTGCGGGACGGGTCCTACGAGCAGTACTTC.

The chain carries TRBV5-5 and TRBJ2-5, with a possible D match to TRBD1 (5 bases). V lost 7 bases, J lost 5 bases, and 12 bases lay in between. From germline, CDR1 is SGHKS and CDR2 YYEKEE (reference sequence). This CDR3 has 12 residues. Here the CDR3 DNA reads TGTGCCAGCCGGCGGTCAGGGGAGACCCAGTACTTC. Translating gives CASRRSGETQYF.

The CDR3 protein is CATSPGSGELFF. As DNA, the CDR3 is TGTGCCACTTCCCCGGGGTCCGGGGAGCTGTTTTTT. The chain links TRBV27 to TRBJ2-2; TRBD2 is a possible D gene (5 bases). V lost 10 bases and J lost 6, with 12 bases in between. CDR3 length: 12 amino acids. Germline CDR1 reads MNHEY; CDR2 reads SMNVEV (reference sequence).

The chain uses TRBV6-2 or TRBV6-3 and TRBJ1-1; D not resolved. V lost 2 bases to trimming and J lost 4 bases, with 11 bases between them. The germline V gene has CDR1 MNHEY and CDR2 SVGEGT. The CDR3 has 14 amino acids. The CDR3: CASSYAGVLTEAFF. Here the CDR3 DNA reads TGTGCCAGCAGTTACGCTGGGGTTCTCACTGAAGCTTTCTTT.

The rearrangement uses TRBV7-9 and TRBJ2-6; D is perhaps TRBD1 (7 bases). Germline V gives CDR1 SEHNR, CDR2 FQNEAQ (reference sequence). Between the trimmed V and J ends, which lost 5 bases and 0 bases, there was a span of 17 bases. CDR3 length: 18 amino acids. The CDR3 spells CASSPQGGQNSGANVLTF. The CDR3 DNA reads as TGTGCCAGCAGCCCCCAGGGGGGACAGAACTCTGGGGCCAACGTCCTGACTTTC.

The chain combines TRBV18 with TRBJ1-4; 9 nucleotides line up with TRBD1. Germline V gene sequence: CDR1 KGHSH, CDR2 LQKENI. This CDR3 has 15 residues. Trimming removed 6 bases from V and 8 bases from J; junction bases left unmatched: 10. The chain's CDR3 is CASSQPGQGLEKLFF. As DNA, the CDR3 is TGTGCCAGCTCCCAACCGGGACAGGGATTAGAAAAACTGTTTTTT.

This chain uses TRBV28 with TRBJ1-1; D gene ambiguous. V was cut by 5 bases and J by 8 bases, with 6 bases left in between. Germline CDR1 MDHEN, CDR2 SYDVKM. This CDR3 contains 10 residues. The CDR3 sequence: CASSASEAFF. CDR3 in DNA: TGTGCCAGCAGTGCTTCGGAAGCTTTCTTT.

This chain uses TRBV19 with TRBJ1-1; D remains ambiguous. Trimming took 5 bases from V and 7 from J, leaving 8 bases between them. This CDR3 comprises 11 residues. Germline V lookup: CDR1 LNHDA, CDR2 SQIVND (reference sequence). As DNA, the CDR3 is TGTGCCAGTAGTTTCGACGGTGAAGCTTTCTTT. The encoded protein is CASSFDGEAFF.

This chain joins TRBV4-3 and TRBJ1-2, with 9 bases fitting TRBD1. CDR3 length: 15 amino acids. The ends lost 5 bases at V and 4 bases at J; junction bases unmatched: 8. The germline V gene encodes CDR1 LGHNA and CDR2 YSLEER. CDR3 amino acids: CASSERDRESYGYTF. Written as DNA, the CDR3 is TGCGCCAGCAGCGAACGGGACAGGGAGTCCTATGGCTACACCTTC.

The rearrangement joins TRBV5-4 to TRBJ2-7, with 8 positions matching TRBD1. The CDR3 has 13 amino acids. V lost 4 bases, J lost 5 bases, and 5 bases stayed unmatched. From germline, CDR1 is SGHNT and CDR2 YYREEE (reference sequence). The CDR3 nucleotides are TGTGCCAGCAGCATCGGACAGGGAAACGAGCAGTACTTC. Translation: CASSIGQGNEQYF.

This clone occurred once. The genes are TRBV6-5 and TRBJ2-5, with TRBD2 matching 15 bases. The germline gives CDR1 MNHEY, CDR2 SVGAGI. J lost 5 bases, V lost 6 bases, and 4 bases had no gene match. This CDR3 is 15 amino acids long. The CDR3 sequence is CASRLGLAGGETQYF. The CDR3 region has the DNA TGTGCCAGCAGACTCGGACTAGCGGGAGGGGAGACCCAGTACTTC.